The 7 T cell receptor beta chains given below trace back to one sample, sequenced in a study of cytomegalovirus exposure and HLA in healthy donors. The PCR contained 60 Vbeta and 13 Jbeta primers. The assay was immunoSEQ multiplex PCR, and TCRdb's table has in-frame clones only and misses some. Of some 170,000 clones listed, roughly 79% were seen once; the top ten hold approximately 5%. Sequencing was carried out using PBMCs. These receptor sequences come from a woman between 18 and 29 years old in good health and CMV-seropositive.

The J gene is TRBJ2-7, the V gene TRBV11-1, with a weak D call TRBD1 (5 bases). The CDR3 length is 13 residues. Per the germline V gene, CDR1 is SGHAT and CDR2 is FQDESV (reference sequence). V lost 6 bases and J 13 bases, leaving 22 bases between the germline ends. DNA of the CDR3: TGTGCCAGCAGTTCAGGGAAGATCGGGTCGCCATACTTC. Protein product: CASSSGKIGSPYF. The full variable domain, completed using reference TRBV11-1 and TRBJ2-7, is EAEVAQSPRYKITEKSQAVAFWCDPISGHATLYWYRQILGQGPELLVQFQDESVVDDSQLPKDRFSAERLKGVDSTLKIQPAELGDSAMYLCASSSGKIGSPYFGPGTRLTVT.

This sequence joins TRBV15 and TRBJ2-3; TRBD2 is a possible D gene (5 bases). The germline gives CDR1 LNHNV, CDR2 YYDKDF (reference sequence). The CDR3 runs 14 residues. Trimming cost V 8 bases and J 6 bases, with 18 bases left between them. Here the CDR3 reads CATARLAGMDTQYF. The CDR3 DNA follows: TGTGCCACCGCCCGGCTCGCGGGTATGGATACGCAGTATTTT.

V gene TRBV5-1 combines with J gene TRBJ1-1, with TRBD1 matching 8 bases. Trimming cost V 0 bases and J 2 bases; bases outside gene matches: 9. The CDR3 spans 17 residues. Germline V CDR1 and CDR2: SGHRS, YFSETQ. The CDR3 loop reads CASSLAGTGVGNTEAFF. In nucleotides, the CDR3 is TGCGCCAGCAGCTTGGCCGGGACAGGCGTGGGAAACACTGAAGCTTTCTTT.

The chain is built from TRBV10-2 and TRBJ2-7; 9 bases fit TRBD2. Losses at the gene ends were 7 bases for V and 2 bases for J; bases not matched to a gene: 6. This CDR3 region has 14 residues. CDR1 and CDR2 (germline): WSHSY, SAAADI. CDR3 residues: CASNKRGVTYEQYF. DNA of the CDR3: TGCGCCAGCAATAAGCGGGGGGTAACCTACGAGCAGTACTTC.

The count of this clone is one. This chain uses TRBV6-5 with TRBJ1-3, with TRBD1 matching over 8 bases. The length of the CDR3 is 15 residues. Per the germline V gene, CDR1 is MNHEY and CDR2 is SVGAGI. Trimming cost V 6 bases and J 1 base; bases outside gene matches: 5. CDR3 in amino acids: CASRRQGQSGNTIYF. In DNA, the CDR3 is TGTGCCAGCAGGAGACAGGGGCAATCTGGAAACACCATATATTTT.

The chain combines TRBV4-1 with TRBJ2-7; 11 bases line up with TRBD2. CDR1 is MGHRA and CDR2 is YSYEKL in the germline V gene. V lost 2 bases and J lost 5; bases outside the gene matches: 5. This CDR3 comprises 15 residues. The CDR3 region is CASSQLGLAGDEQYF. The CDR3 DNA reads TGCGCCAGCAGCCAATTAGGACTAGCGGGCGACGAGCAGTACTTC.

The chain uses TRBV4-3 and TRBJ2-2; 8 nucleotides agree with TRBD2. The CDR3 is 15 residues long. V dropped 0 bases and J dropped 6; count of bases not matched to a gene: 3. Per the germline V gene, CDR1 is LGHNA and CDR2 is YSLEER. Written as DNA, the CDR3 is TGCGCCAGCAGCCAAGATGGGGGACTAGCCGGGGAGCTGTTTTTT. Protein product: CASSQDGGLAGELFF.